Presented here are 12 T cell receptor beta chains from one specimen sequenced in a study of coeliac disease. The repertoire was sequenced with immunoSEQ multiplex PCR; TCRdb's copy has only in-frame clones and lacks some. The table records about 6,500 clones, approximately 59% of them present only once. The material sequenced was lymphocytes from the gut lamina propria. All receptors derive from a man aged 60-69 years with celiac disease on a gluten-free diet.

The V and J genes are TRBV15 and TRBJ2-4, with TRBD2 as a possible D gene (6 bases). CDR3 length equals 17 residues. Germline values: CDR1 LNHNV, CDR2 YYDKDF (reference sequence). The germline V and J ends were trimmed by 1 base and 1 base, with 14 bases remaining between them. The CDR3 DNA reads as TGTGCCACCAGCAGAGTGGGGGGTGCCTCGGCCAAAAACATTCAGTACTTC. It codes for CATSRVGGASAKNIQYF.

The chain recombines TRBV5-1 with TRBJ2-5; TRBD1 matches 8 bases. The J call may be faulty, since TRBJ2-7 better matches the DNA end. Germline CDR1 SGHRS, CDR2 YFSETQ. CDR3 length: 13 amino acids. CDR3 amino acids: CASSSGQDGEQYF. The CDR3 DNA reads as TGCGCCAGCAGCTCGGGACAGGATGGCGAGCAGTACTTC.

The chain has TRBV7-9 and TRBJ2-5; a weak D match, TRBD2 (5 bases). The V end lost 2 bases, the J end lost 4 bases, and 17 bases lay between the germline ends. The germline CDR1 and CDR2 sequences are SEHNR and FQNEAQ (reference sequence). The CDR3 runs to 16 residues. For the CDR3, the DNA is TGTGCCAGCAGCTTAACCCAAGGGAGCTGGGGAGAGACCCAGTACTTC. Encoded protein: CASSLTQGSWGETQYF.

In its sample, this clone is medium-sized. The chain carries TRBV7-8 and TRBJ1-1, with no clear D. V was shortened by 1 base and J by 7 bases, with 13 bases between the two germline ends. Germline V gene sequence: CDR1 SGHVS, CDR2 FQNEAQ. This CDR3 is built from 14 residues. The CDR3 is CASSLGVADYEAFF. CDR3 coding DNA: TGTGCCAGCAGCTTAGGGGTCGCAGACTATGAAGCTTTCTTT.

This chain connects TRBV2 to TRBJ2-6; 8 nucleotides agree with TRBD1. Germline V gene lookup returns CDR1 SNHLY and CDR2 FYNNEI. This CDR3 is 15 amino acids long. With V trimmed by 6 bases and J by 3 bases, 4 bases remained unmatched. CDR3 region: CASSSTGVGANVLTF. The CDR3 DNA is TGTGCCAGCAGCTCGACAGGGGTTGGGGCCAACGTCCTGACTTTC. The whole variable domain, remainder taken from reference TRBV2 and TRBJ2-6, is EPEVTQTPSHQVTQMGQEVILRCVPISNHLYFYWYRQILGQKVEFLVSFYNNEISEKSEIFDDQFSVERPDGSNFTLKIRSTKLEDSAMYFCASSSTGVGANVLTFGAGSRLTVL.

The count of this clone is one. This sequence joins TRBV5-1 and TRBJ2-6, with no clear D. This CDR3 has 15 amino acids. Looked up from germline, CDR1 is SGHRS and CDR2 is YFSETQ. V lost 5 bases to trimming and J lost 0 bases, with 9 bases between them. The CDR3 loop is CASSPLPSGANVLTF. The CDR3 DNA reads as TGCGCCAGCAGTCCTCTACCCTCTGGGGCCAACGTCCTGACTTTC.

The chain joins TRBV2 to TRBJ1-1; 7 bases are shared with TRBD1. The CDR3 spans 19 residues. V lost 7 bases and J lost 0; bases outside the gene matches: 20. The germline CDR1 and CDR2 sequences are SNHLY and FYNNEI. The chain's CDR3 is CASTLGPPTGIIMNTEAFF. The CDR3 DNA reads as TGTGCCAGCACCTTGGGCCCTCCGACAGGGATTATCATGAACACTGAAGCTTTCTTT.

The chain carries TRBV2 and TRBJ1-3; 8 bases are a match to TRBD1. This CDR3 comprises 15 residues. Germline CDR1 SNHLY, CDR2 FYNNEI. V was clipped by 6 bases and J by 0 bases; unmatched bases: 4. CDR3 sequence (DNA): TGTGCCAGCAGACGACAGGGGTCCTCTGGAAACACCATATATTTT. Protein product: CASRRQGSSGNTIYF.

Written as DNA, the CDR3 is TGTGCCTCAAAGCAATCCCTCCTCGATGGCTACACCTTC. Its protein product is CASKQSLLDGYTF. The chain links TRBV27 to TRBJ1-2; D unresolved. Trimming stripped 11 bases from V and 6 bases from J, with 19 bases between. This CDR3 contains 13 residues. Germline CDR1 reads MNHEY; CDR2 reads SMNVEV (reference sequence).

This clone was seen once. V is TRBV6-6 and J is TRBJ2-5, with 10 bases aligning to TRBD2. This CDR3 has 11 residues. CDR1 is MNHNY, CDR2 SVGAGI, per germline (reference sequence). The DNA for the CDR3 is TGTGTAGCGGGGGGCCTGGAGACCCAGTACTTC. Amino acids: CVAGGLETQYF.

V is TRBV18 and J is TRBJ1-4, with TRBD1 identical over 7 bases. The germline V gene has CDR1 KGHSH and CDR2 LQKENI. The CDR3 sequence is 15 residues long. With V trimmed by 3 bases and J by 1 base, 2 bases remained unmatched. CDR3 sequence reads: CASSPRQGTNEKLFF. CDR3 DNA: TGTGCCAGCTCACCGCGACAGGGAACTAATGAAAAACTGTTTTTT.

The chain recombines TRBV19 with TRBJ1-5, with D perhaps TRBD1 (5 bases). This CDR3 region has 15 residues. Germline V gives CDR1 LNHDA, CDR2 SQIVND (reference sequence). The ends were cut back, 3 bases at V and 4 bases at J, with 13 bases in the middle. In DNA, the CDR3 is TGTGCCAGTAGTATTGGCAGGGTGGGGAATCAGCCCCAGCATTTT. This encodes CASSIGRVGNQPQHF. Based on the CDR3 plus reference TRBV19 and TRBJ1-5, the full variable domain is DGGITQSPKYLFRKEGQNVTLSCEQNLNHDAMYWYRQDPGQGLRLIYYSQIVNDFQKGDIAEGYSVSREKKESFPLTVTSAQKNPTAFYLCASSIGRVGNQPQHFGDGTRLSIL.